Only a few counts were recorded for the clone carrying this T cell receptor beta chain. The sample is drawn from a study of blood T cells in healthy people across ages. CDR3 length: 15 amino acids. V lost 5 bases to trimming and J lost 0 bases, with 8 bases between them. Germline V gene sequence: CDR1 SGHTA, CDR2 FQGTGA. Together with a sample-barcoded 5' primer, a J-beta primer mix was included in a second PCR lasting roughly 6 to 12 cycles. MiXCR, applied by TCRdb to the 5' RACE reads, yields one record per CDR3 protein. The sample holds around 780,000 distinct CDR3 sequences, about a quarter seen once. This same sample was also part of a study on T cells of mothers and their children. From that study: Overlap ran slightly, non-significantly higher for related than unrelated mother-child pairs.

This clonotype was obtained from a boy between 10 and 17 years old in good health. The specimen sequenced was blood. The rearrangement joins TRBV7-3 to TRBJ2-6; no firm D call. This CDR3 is CASSRDNSGANVLTF. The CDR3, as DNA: TGTGCCAGCAGCCGCGACAACTCTGGGGCCAACGTCCTGACTTTC. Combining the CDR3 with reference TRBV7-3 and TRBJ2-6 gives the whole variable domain GAGVSQTPSNKVTEKGKYVELRCDPISGHTALYWYRQSLGQGPEFLIYFQGTGAADDSGLPNDRFFAVRPEGSVSTLKIQRTERGDSAVYLCASSRDNSGANVLTFGAGSRLTVL.